The 23 T cell receptor beta chains given below trace back to one sample, sequenced in a study of T cell responses to AZD1222 COVID-19 vaccine. Using immunoSEQ multiplex PCR, the repertoire was profiled, and TCRdb retains in-frame clones only, with some absent. The data contain over 60,000 clones, 60% to 85% of them singletons. This material consisted of peripheral blood, taken on day 0 of MenACWY control vaccination. Receptors were obtained from an adult in good health.

J is TRBJ1-2 and V is TRBV28; the D gene is possibly TRBD1 (6 bases). The germline V gene encodes CDR1 MDHEN and CDR2 SYDVKM. This CDR3 is 14 amino acids long. The ends were cut back, 5 bases at V and 3 bases at J, with 13 bases in the middle. CDR3: CASSISTGHYGYTF. The CDR3 DNA follows: TGTGCCAGCAGTATTTCGACAGGCCACTATGGCTACACCTTC.

The chain uses TRBV7-2 and TRBJ2-7; 10 positions agree with TRBD1. Trimming at V came to 5 bases and at J to 5 bases, leaving 9 bases not matched to a gene. CDR1 is SGHTA and CDR2 is FQGNSA in the germline V gene. This CDR3 comprises 15 residues. The CDR3 DNA is TGTGCCAGCAGCGCAGACGGGACAGGGGTACACGAGCAGTACTTC. This codes for CASSADGTGVHEQYF. Filled out from reference TRBV7-2 and TRBJ2-7, the complete variable domain reads GAGVSQSPSNKVTEKGKDVELRCDPISGHTALYWYRQSLGQGLEFLIYFQGNSAPDKSGLPSDRFSAERTGGSVSTLTIQRTQQEDSAVYLCASSADGTGVHEQYFGPGTRLTVT.

The V gene is TRBV28, the J gene TRBJ2-7, with D hard to call. V dropped 5 bases and J dropped 5 bases, with 4 bases sitting between them. CDR3 length: 10 residues. CDR1 MDHEN and CDR2 SYDVKM come from the germline V gene. The CDR3 here is CASSGHEQYF. The CDR3, as DNA: TGTGCCAGCAGTGGGCACGAGCAGTACTTC.

The chain uses TRBV19 and TRBJ1-1; D is unresolved. V was shortened by 4 bases and J by 3 bases, with 15 bases between the two germline ends. This CDR3 comprises 15 residues. Germline assignment: CDR1 LNHDA and CDR2 SQIVND (reference sequence). The CDR3 reads CASSTTLGTDTEAFF. The CDR3 DNA reads as TGTGCCAGTAGTACGACCTTGGGTACGGACACTGAAGCTTTCTTT.

The count of this clone is one. Other DNA sequences within the sample encode an identical CDR3. The V and J genes are TRBV30 and TRBJ2-1; TRBD2 aligns across 13 bases. V trimming: 3 bases; J trimming: 6 bases; junction bases outside the gene matches: 2. There are 14 residues in the CDR3. Germline V CDR1 and CDR2: GTSNPN, SVGIG (reference sequence). The CDR3 region has the DNA TGTGCCTGGAGCCGACTAGCGGGGGGCAATGAGCAGTTCTTC. It is translated as CAWSRLAGGNEQFF.

This chain joins TRBV5-1 and TRBJ2-1, with D perhaps matching TRBD1 (6 bases). CDR1 and CDR2 (germline): SGHRS, YFSETQ. This CDR3 region has 14 residues. V dropped 1 base and J dropped 7 bases, with 12 bases sitting between them. The CDR3 spells CASSLLGGGNEQFF. CDR3 nucleotides: TGCGCCAGCAGCTTGTTAGGGGGTGGGAATGAGCAGTTCTTC.

The chain links TRBV15 to TRBJ2-3; D uncertain. Trimming took off 0 bases at V and 4 bases at J, with 11 bases between the two ends. The germline V gene encodes CDR1 LNHNV and CDR2 YYDKDF (reference sequence). This CDR3 is built from 15 residues. The CDR3 bases are TGTGCCACCAGCAGAGATCGAGGCCCCGCAGATACGCAGTATTTT. As protein: CATSRDRGPADTQYF.

V usage is TRBV24-1 and J usage is TRBJ2-5; the match to TRBD1 covers 7 bases. The CDR3 length is 15 residues. V shed 1 base and J 3 bases; nucleotides not matched to a gene: 4. CDR1 is KGHDR, CDR2 SFDVKD, per germline. CDR3 loop: CATSDFSGQKETQYF. The CDR3 DNA reads TGTGCCACCAGTGATTTTTCGGGACAGAAAGAGACCCAGTACTTC.

This clone was counted only a few times. The V gene is TRBV19, the J gene TRBJ1-2; D ambiguous. Trimming removed 4 bases from V and 13 bases from J, with 13 bases in between. CDR1 is LNHDA, CDR2 SQIVND, per germline (reference sequence). This CDR3 region has 11 residues. The CDR3 loop is CASSTWRSSTF. CDR3 DNA sequence: TGTGCCAGTAGTACCTGGAGGAGTTCCACCTTC.

This clone was counted only a few times. The rearrangement joins TRBV19 to TRBJ2-5, with 7 bases that match TRBD1. V dropped 5 bases and J dropped 1; count of bases not matched to a gene: 7. Germline loops: CDR1 LNHDA, CDR2 SQIVND (reference sequence). This CDR3 region has 15 residues. CDR3 protein: CASSVQGLSQETQYF. The DNA of the CDR3 is TGTGCCAGTAGTGTACAGGGGTTAAGCCAAGAGACCCAGTACTTC.

The chain carries TRBV2 and TRBJ2-1; D remains ambiguous. Germline CDR1 and CDR2: SNHLY and FYNNEI. This CDR3 is 14 amino acids long. V lost 4 bases, J lost 4 bases, and 11 bases lay in between. CDR3 coding DNA: TGTGCCAGCAGTGCGACTTGGCTATACAATGAGCAGTTCTTC. Translated: CASSATWLYNEQFF.

The V call is TRBV9, the J call TRBJ1-1; TRBD1 matches at 9 bases. The CDR3 extends over 16 amino acids. Germline CDR1 and CDR2: SGDLS and YYNGEE. V lost 2 bases to trimming and J lost 3 bases; unmatched junction nucleotides: 8. CDR3 sequence (DNA): TGTGCCAGCAGCGTTGGGACAGGGAGAGGGCACACTGAAGCTTTCTTT. Protein sequence: CASSVGTGRGHTEAFF.

The table lists this clone with a few counts. The chain is built from TRBV9 and TRBJ1-2; D uncertain. The germline CDR1 and CDR2 sequences are SGDLS and YYNGEE. The CDR3 is 15 amino acids. V shed 1 base and J shed 4 bases, with 14 bases lying between them. The CDR3 protein is CASSVTTSMSYGYTF. The DNA for the CDR3 is TGTGCCAGCAGCGTAACCACTTCCATGTCCTATGGCTACACCTTC.

The rearrangement joins TRBV6-6 to TRBJ2-3, with a possible D match to TRBD1 (5 bases). Germline V CDR1 and CDR2: MNHNY, SVGAGI (reference sequence). This CDR3 contains 17 residues. V lost 5 bases to trimming and J lost 0 bases, with 18 bases between them. The DNA of the CDR3 is TGTGCCAGCAGTCCCTACGCCCCTCGGACAAGCACAGATACGCAGTATTTT. Its translation: CASSPYAPRTSTDTQYF.

The chain links TRBV30 to TRBJ2-3; D remains unclear. Germline V CDR1 and CDR2: GTSNPN, SVGIG (reference sequence). The CDR3 is 14 amino acids. The V end was cut by 1 base, the J end by 3 bases, with 11 bases between. DNA of the CDR3: TGTGCCTGGAGTGGTGCTGTAAGTACAGATACGCAGTATTTT. This encodes CAWSGAVSTDTQYF.

V gene TRBV9 combines with J gene TRBJ2-2; a possible D gene is TRBD1 (7 bases). Germline V gene lookup returns CDR1 SGDLS and CDR2 YYNGEE. With 4 bases removed from V and 0 bases from J, the gap between germline ends came to 16 bases. The CDR3 has 17 residues. The CDR3 is CASSSRGTDANTGELFF. The CDR3, as DNA: TGTGCCAGCAGCTCCCGGGGGACAGACGCGAACACCGGGGAGCTGTTTTTT.

This chain links TRBV28 with TRBJ2-5, with D possibly TRBD2 on 7 matching bases. CDR1 and CDR2 from the germline V gene are MDHEN and SYDVKM. The CDR3 covers 14 residues. Trimming removed 1 base from V and 9 bases from J, with 15 bases in between. The CDR3 coding sequence is TGTGCCAGCAGTTTATCTGAGGGAGGGGGGGCCCAGTACTTC. Residues: CASSLSEGGGAQYF.

This clone is labeled as medium-sized. The rearrangement links TRBV2 to TRBJ2-7; possibly TRBD1 or TRBD2 for D (6 bases each). V lost 3 bases to trimming and J lost 2 bases, with 14 bases between them. This CDR3 is built from 15 residues. The germline gives CDR1 SNHLY, CDR2 FYNNEI. As DNA, the CDR3 is TGTGCCAGCAGTGAGGTGGGGGGCTACCCCTACGAGCAGTACTTC. Its protein product is CASSEVGGYPYEQYF.

The rearrangement uses TRBV18 and TRBJ1-1; D may be TRBD1 (5 bases). Germline loops: CDR1 KGHSH, CDR2 LQKENI. There are 13 residues in the CDR3. Between the trimmed V and J ends, which lost 8 bases and 6 bases, there was a span of 16 bases. The CDR3 bases are TGTGCCAGCGGGCAGGGAACGAATCCTGAAGCTTTCTTT. It specifies CASGQGTNPEAFF.

The chain links TRBV27 to TRBJ2-5, with 9 nucleotides matching TRBD1. Trimming took 5 bases from V and 6 from J; bases not matched to a gene: 7. CDR1 MNHEY and CDR2 SMNVEV come from the germline V gene (reference sequence). The CDR3 runs to 14 residues. This CDR3 reads CASSPDRGRKTQYF. DNA of the CDR3: TGTGCCAGCAGTCCCGACAGGGGGAGGAAGACCCAGTACTTC.

The V gene is TRBV19, the J gene TRBJ1-2, with unresolved D. This CDR3 has 17 residues. CDR1 LNHDA and CDR2 SQIVND come from the germline V gene (reference sequence). Trimming removed 2 bases at V and 7 bases at J, with 23 bases between. CDR3 in amino acids: CASSITLQIDNFFGYTF. Here the CDR3 DNA reads TGTGCCAGTAGTATAACCCTCCAAATAGACAATTTCTTTGGCTACACCTTC.

The V call is TRBV2, the J call TRBJ2-1; D call uncertain. CDR1 and CDR2 from the germline V gene are SNHLY and FYNNEI. The CDR3 consists of 14 residues. Trimming removed 2 bases at V and 9 bases at J, with 14 bases between. CDR3 bases: TGTGCCAGCAGTGAAAGTTTGGCAGTTAGTGAGCAGTTCTTC. It encodes CASSESLAVSEQFF.

The V call is TRBV18, the J call TRBJ1-2; D ambiguous. Deletions cut 6 bases from V and 3 bases from J, with 17 bases between. The germline V gene encodes CDR1 KGHSH and CDR2 LQKENI. This CDR3 has 15 residues. The CDR3 spells CASSVRAVEYYGYTF. The DNA of the CDR3 is TGTGCCAGCTCCGTACGGGCAGTCGAGTACTATGGCTACACCTTC.